The following is a T cell receptor (beta chain) sequence with its context. This CDR3 has 12 amino acids. Unmatched junction bases numbered 4, after V lost 4 bases and J lost 6 bases. Germline CDR1 reads SQVTM; CDR2 reads ANQGSEA. Profiled with immunoSEQ multiplex PCR; TCRdb holds only in-frame clones, not every one. The top ten hold 0.18% of the sample, which has 60,000 to 90,000 clones, approximately 96% seen once. These data come from a study of technical replicates of blood from a few donors. The sequenced sample consisted of T cells isolated from PBMCs. The J gene is TRBJ2-3, the V gene TRBV29-1, with 7 bases identical to TRBD1. This receptor was identified in a human donor in good health. The CDR3 spells CSVGQGGDTQYF. The CDR3 nucleotides read TGCAGCGTTGGACAGGGCGGGGATACGCAGTATTTT.